This T cell receptor beta chain appears in the sequencing data of a study of cytomegalovirus exposure and HLA in healthy donors. Study background: The study's early data release held some 85 million unique TCRs from HLA-typed donors. Study-wide findings and caveats: A later analysis found TCR association rates differed by HLA locus, highest for DRB1 and lowest for HLA-C. A previous analysis found most TCR beta V segments productive roughly 87% or roughly 30% of the time.

On this clone itself: Antigen unknown.

In the PCR, 60 Vbeta and 13 Jbeta primers were used. Sequencing was performed with immunoSEQ multiplex PCR; in TCRdb, only in-frame clones are kept and a portion is missing. In the table there are around 150,000 clones, 60% to 80% of which are singletons. Germline V CDR1 and CDR2: SGHVS, FNYEAQ. The CDR3 is 12 residues long. Trimming left V 6 bases short and J 3 bases short, with 5 bases between. The donors gave bone marrow, and they were healthy. This chain uses TRBV7-6 with TRBJ2-2, with D unclear. The sequence derives from a woman aged 40 to 49 in good health and CMV-seropositive. Sequenced material: PBMCs. CDR3 coding DNA: TGTGCCAGCAGGGGCGACACCGGGGAGCTGTTTTTT. Its translation: CASRGDTGELFF.